A selection of T cell receptor beta chains follows, all from one sample in a study of cytomegalovirus exposure and HLA in healthy donors. Clones were read by immunoSEQ multiplex PCR, and TCRdb kept only the in-frame ones, dropping some. Here the sample spans about 170,000 clones, 87% being singletons. The sequencing input was PBMCs. All receptors come from a woman aged 25 to 39 in good health and CMV-seronegative. Both conserved end residues are part of each CDR3. The D gene is left open where the match is weak. Some rows mark clone size as missing; the rest say once, few, many or name a class of expanded clone.

J: TRBJ2-7; D: TRBD2; V: TRBV7-9; size: .; DNA: TGTGCCAGCAGCTACACTAGCGGGGGGGCCGAGCAGTACTTC; CDR3: CASSYTSGGAEQYF
J: TRBJ2-2; D: .; V: TRBV7-2; size: few; DNA: TGTGCCAGCAGCTCGGACTTACCCACCGGGGAGCTGTTTTTT; CDR3: CASSSDLPTGELFF
J: TRBJ1-2; D: TRBD1; V: TRBV7-8; size: once; DNA: TGTGCCAGCAGCCAAGGTGGGACAGGGGGAAACTATGGCTACACCTTC; CDR3: CASSQGGTGGNYGYTF
J: TRBJ2-5; D: .; V: TRBV2; size: .; DNA: TGTGCCAGCAGTGAATGGGCCTTCCAAGAGACCCAGTACTTC; CDR3: CASSEWAFQETQYF
J: TRBJ2-7; D: .; V: TRBV10-2; size: .; DNA: TGCGCCAGCAGTGACGGGAGTGCCTACGAGCAGTACTTC; CDR3: CASSDGSAYEQYF
J: TRBJ1-6; D: .; V: TRBV7-8; size: .; DNA: TGTGCCAGCAGCTTAAGGGTCAGGGGATATTCACCCCTCCACTTT; CDR3: CASSLRVRGYSPLHF
J: TRBJ1-3; D: .; V: TRBV14; size: .; DNA: TGTGCCAGCAGCCAATCTGGGCGGGGATCTGGAAACACCATATATTTT; CDR3: CASSQSGRGSGNTIYF
J: TRBJ2-3; D: TRBD1; V: TRBV19; size: .; DNA: TGTGCCAGAACAGGGGACGGGACAGATACGCAGTATTTT; CDR3: CARTGDGTDTQYF
J: TRBJ1-3; D: TRBD1; V: TRBV5-1; size: .; DNA: TGCGCCAGCAGCTCACAGGGGGACTCTGGAAACACCATATATTTT; CDR3: CASSSQGDSGNTIYF
J: TRBJ1-2; D: TRBD1; V: TRBV6-5; size: .; DNA: TGTGCCAGCAGTTTAGGGACAGACTATGGCTACACCTTC; CDR3: CASSLGTDYGYTF
J: TRBJ2-3; D: TRBD1; V: TRBV2; size: .; DNA: TGTGCCAGCAGTAGGGACAGGGGGAGCACAGATACGCAGTATTTT; CDR3: CASSRDRGSTDTQYF
J: TRBJ2-7; D: TRBD1; V: TRBV6-5; size: .; DNA: TGTGCCAGCAGCCACAGGGGTGACTACGAGCAGTACTTC; CDR3: CASSHRGDYEQYF
J: TRBJ2-7; D: TRBD1; V: TRBV7-9; size: .; DNA: TGTGCCAGCAGCTATGGACAGGGGCCCTACGAGCAGTACTTC; CDR3: CASSYGQGPYEQYF
J: TRBJ2-7; D: TRBD1; V: TRBV4-2; size: .; DNA: TGTGCCAGCAGCCAAGCGACAGGGGCTAACATGGGGGGCTCCTACGAGCAGTACTTC; CDR3: CASSQATGANMGGSYEQYF
J: TRBJ2-7; D: TRBD1; V: TRBV15; size: .; DNA: TGTGCCACCAGCAGGGAACAGGGGGGTGCCTACGAGCAGTACTTC; CDR3: CATSREQGGAYEQYF
J: TRBJ1-6; D: TRBD1; V: TRBV29-1; size: few; DNA: TGCAGCGTTCGGACAGGGACGAATTCACCCCTCCACTTT; CDR3: CSVRTGTNSPLHF